These 23 T cell receptor beta chains were sequenced from one sample in a study of Ad26.COV2.S vaccination and SARS-CoV-2 variants. Treatment meaning: some 20 received Ad26.COV2.S at low or high dose, single or two shots; several received placebo; per-sample allocation not given. Vaccine and placebo recipients were sampled on day 63 after the first injection. Repertoires were generated with immunoSEQ multiplex PCR, while TCRdb's copy carries only in-frame clones and drops some. The repertoire includes approximately 480,000 clones, roughly 89% of them detected once, and roughly 13% sits in the top ten. Sample: peripheral blood, taken in a trial of Ad26.COV2.S vaccine versus placebo. The receptors originated from a person between 18 and 65 years old who received the Ad26.COV2.S COVID-19 vaccine or a placebo.

V usage is TRBV7-9 and J usage is TRBJ1-3; D remains ambiguous. Germline CDR1 and CDR2: SEHNR and FQNEAQ (reference sequence). The CDR3 runs 15 residues. The V gene lost 8 bases and the J gene lost 1 base, with 15 bases spanning the gap. Here the CDR3 DNA reads TGTGCCAGCGGACCCACTTCGGCGTCTGGAAACACCATATATTTT. Protein product: CASGPTSASGNTIYF.

The chain recombines TRBV19 with TRBJ2-1; no definite D call. Germline CDR1 is LNHDA and CDR2 is SQIVND (reference sequence). The CDR3 is made up of 12 amino acids. The V gene lost 4 bases and the J gene lost 5 bases, with 6 bases spanning the gap. The CDR3 DNA sequence: TGTGCCAGTAGTAAGTTAAACAATGAGCAGTTCTTC. Translation gives CASSKLNNEQFF.

The CDR3 DNA follows: TGTGCCACCAGCAGAGATGGGGCGGGGGCTGAGCAGTTCTTC. Its translation is CATSRDGAGAEQFF. This chain uses TRBV15 with TRBJ2-1; TRBD2 is a possible D gene (7 bases). The V end was cut by 0 bases, the J end by 9 bases, with 12 bases between. Germline lookup yields CDR1 LNHNV and CDR2 YYDKDF (reference sequence). The CDR3 runs 14 residues.

DNA of the CDR3: TGTGCCATCAGTGGCCCTCTCCGGGACAGGGTGGGGTACTATGGCTACACCTTC. This gives the protein CAISGPLRDRVGYYGYTF. V gene TRBV10-3 combines with J gene TRBJ1-2; TRBD1 matches at 9 bases. CDR1 ENHRY and CDR2 SYGVKD come from the germline V gene. The V gene end was trimmed by 4 bases and the J gene end by 3 bases; junction bases not matched to a gene: 15. The CDR3 covers 18 residues.

The chain uses TRBV4-3 and TRBJ2-6; D is possibly TRBD2 (5 bases). The CDR3 contains 17 residues. Germline V gene sequence: CDR1 LGHNA, CDR2 YSLEER. V was clipped by 0 bases and J by 4 bases, with 13 bases between them. CDR3 region: CASSQEGEGTGANVLTF. Written as DNA, the CDR3 is TGCGCCAGCAGCCAAGAAGGCGAGGGTACCGGGGCCAACGTCCTGACTTTC.

This clone was seen more than once but under ten times. The chain carries TRBV3-1 (or the pseudogene TRBV3-2) and TRBJ1-5; TRBD1 matches at 8 bases. Germline V CDR1 and CDR2: LGHDT, YNNKEL (reference sequence). The ends lost 2 bases at V and 9 bases at J; junction bases unmatched: 12. This CDR3 has 16 amino acids. In DNA, the CDR3 is TGTGCCAGCAGCCAACACGCTCAGGGGGCAGGTGGGCCCCAGCATTTT. Encoded protein: CASSQHAQGAGGPQHF.

This chain joins TRBV5-4 and TRBJ2-1; either TRBD1 or TRBD2 may supply D (5 bases each). Per germline, CDR1 SGHNT and CDR2 YYREEE (reference sequence). The CDR3 has 16 amino acids. V dropped 4 bases and J dropped 1 base, with 15 bases sitting between them. CDR3 residues: CASSPNWGYSYNEQFF. The DNA for the CDR3 is TGTGCCAGCAGCCCCAATTGGGGGTATTCCTACAATGAGCAGTTCTTC. Filled out from reference TRBV5-4 and TRBJ2-1, the complete variable domain reads ETGVTQSPTHLIKTRGQQVTLRCSSQSGHNTVSWYQQALGQGPQFIFQYYREEENGRGNFPPRFSGLQFPNYSSELNVNALELDDSALYLCASSPNWGYSYNEQFFGPGTRLTVL.

This sequence joins TRBV28 and TRBJ1-1; TRBD1 might be the D (5 bases). Germline loops: CDR1 MDHEN, CDR2 SYDVKM. The CDR3 covers 14 residues. Trimming took 8 bases from V and 5 from J, leaving 18 bases between them. The CDR3 here is CASRRGTIGTEAFF. CDR3 in DNA: TGTGCCAGCCGACGGGGGACGATTGGAACTGAAGCTTTCTTT.

Only one count was recorded for this clone. The chain links TRBV5-1 to TRBJ2-2; no definite D call. The CDR3 loop spans 13 amino acids. The germline V gene encodes CDR1 SGHRS and CDR2 YFSETQ. Deletions cut 3 bases from V and 4 bases from J, with 7 bases between. The CDR3 DNA is TGCGCCAGCAGCTCTCAGTTCACCGGGGAGCTGTTTTTT. This gives the protein CASSSQFTGELFF.

The chain has TRBV28 and TRBJ2-7; 10 nucleotides line up with TRBD1. Losses at the gene ends were 7 bases for V and 5 bases for J; bases not matched to a gene: 8. Germline V lookup: CDR1 MDHEN, CDR2 SYDVKM. The CDR3 is 14 residues long. The CDR3 region has the DNA TGTGCCAGCAACGTCCGGGGACAGGGGAACGAGCAGTACTTC. This sequence encodes CASNVRGQGNEQYF.

The CDR3 protein is CASSESRDTQYF. The CDR3 DNA follows: TGTGCCAGCAGTGAAAGTCGGGATACGCAGTATTTT. V gene TRBV25-1 combines with J gene TRBJ2-3; the D is unclear. This CDR3 has 12 residues. Trimming took 2 bases from V and 6 from J, leaving 6 bases between them. Germline CDR1 and CDR2: MGHDK and SYGVNS. Looking up the rest from reference TRBV25-1 and TRBJ2-3 gives the full variable domain: EADIYQTPRYLVIGTGKKITLECSQTMGHDKMYWYQQDPGMELHLIHYSYGVNSTEKGDLSSESTVSRIRTEHFPLTLESARPSHTSQYLCASSESRDTQYFGPGTRLTVL.

The CDR3 here is CASSKARDYLPGELFF. The DNA of the CDR3 is TGTGCCAGCTCCAAGGCCCGGGACTACCTCCCCGGGGAGCTGTTTTTT. This chain links TRBV27 with TRBJ2-2; TRBD2 matches 7 bases. V shed 8 bases, J shed 6 bases, and the junction held 15 bases outside the gene matches. The CDR3 loop spans 16 amino acids. CDR1 is MNHEY, CDR2 SMNVEV, per germline (reference sequence).

V gene TRBV12-3 or TRBV12-4 combines with J gene TRBJ2-5, with TRBD2 identical over 7 bases. The CDR3 totals 13 residues. The V gene end was trimmed by 5 bases and the J gene end by 4 bases; junction bases not matched to a gene: 4. Here the CDR3 DNA reads TGTGCCAGCAGTGCTACGGGGGGAGAGACCCAGTACTTC. Encoded protein: CASSATGGETQYF.

V is TRBV7-2 and J is TRBJ2-3; 8 bases match TRBD2. J was trimmed by 5 bases and V by 5 bases; bases with no gene match: 6. Germline CDR1 SGHTA, CDR2 FQGNSA. The CDR3 sequence is 14 residues long. Written as DNA, the CDR3 is TGTGCCAGCAGCCCCGGGGGGGGCATAGATACGCAGTATTTT. Residues: CASSPGGGIDTQYF. The whole variable domain, filled in from reference TRBV7-2 and TRBJ2-3, reads GAGVSQSPSNKVTEKGKDVELRCDPISGHTALYWYRQSLGQGLEFLIYFQGNSAPDKSGLPSDRFSAERTGGSVSTLTIQRTQQEDSAVYLCASSPGGGIDTQYFGPGTRLTVL.

The chain carries TRBV28 and TRBJ2-1, with 12 bases lining up with TRBD2. Germline lookup yields CDR1 MDHEN and CDR2 SYDVKM. The J segment lost 10 bases and the V segment lost 5 bases, leaving 15 bases of the junction unmatched. The CDR3 totals 17 residues. This CDR3 is CASSTGTSGLPKREQFF. The CDR3, as DNA: TGTGCCAGCAGTACTGGGACTAGCGGGCTCCCGAAGCGGGAGCAGTTCTTC.

The V call is TRBV30, the J call TRBJ1-3, with 8 bases identical to TRBD1. The CDR3 contains 13 residues. The germline V gene has CDR1 GTSNPN and CDR2 SVGIG (reference sequence). V trimming: 8 bases; J trimming: 2 bases; junction bases outside the gene matches: 5. CDR3 in amino acids: CAQRDRTGNTIYF. In nucleotides, the CDR3 is TGTGCCCAAAGGGACAGGACTGGAAACACCATATATTTT.

This clone was detected only a few times. The chain uses TRBV6-5 and TRBJ1-2, with D possibly matching TRBD1 (6 bases). V was trimmed by 6 bases and J by 4 bases, leaving 18 bases between them. CDR3 length: 15 amino acids. Germline V gives CDR1 MNHEY, CDR2 SVGAGI. CDR3 protein: CASRTPGASSYGYTF. The DNA of the CDR3 is TGTGCCAGCAGAACACCGGGGGCGTCGAGCTATGGCTACACCTTC.

The rearrangement links TRBV28 to TRBJ2-7; perhaps TRBD1 as D (6 bases). CDR1 is MDHEN, CDR2 SYDVKM, per germline. The CDR3 has 15 amino acids. Trimming removed 5 bases at V and 3 bases at J, with 17 bases between. CDR3 region: CASSPLGARGYEQYF. In DNA, the CDR3 is TGTGCCAGCAGTCCCCTTGGGGCCAGGGGCTACGAGCAGTACTTC.

The chain recombines TRBV18 with TRBJ2-7; 10 bases line up with TRBD2. Germline V gene sequence: CDR1 KGHSH, CDR2 LQKENI. V lost 1 base and J lost 5; bases outside the gene matches: 2. The CDR3 is 14 amino acids. The CDR3: CASSPRLAGDEQYF. The CDR3 bases are TGTGCCAGCTCACCACGTCTAGCGGGAGACGAGCAGTACTTC.

The chain has TRBV6-5 and TRBJ2-5; possible D gene TRBD2, 5 bases. Germline assignment: CDR1 MNHEY and CDR2 SVGAGI. CDR3 length: 14 amino acids. Trimming cost V 6 bases and J 1 base, with 12 bases left between them. DNA for the CDR3: TGTGCCAGCAGCCCCAGCGGCCCCCAAGAGACCCAGTACTTC. Its translation is CASSPSGPQETQYF.

This clone appeared once. The V and J genes are TRBV6-2 or TRBV6-3 and TRBJ2-1; D uncertain. Germline V gene lookup returns CDR1 MNHEY and CDR2 SVGEGT. The V end lost 5 bases, the J end lost 4 bases, and 3 bases lay between the germline ends. The CDR3 loop spans 11 amino acids. As DNA, the CDR3 is TGTGCCAGCAGTCCGTACAATGAGCAGTTCTTC. It specifies CASSPYNEQFF.

The rearrangement joins TRBV6-2 or TRBV6-3 to TRBJ1-5; no definite D call. The germline gives CDR1 MNHEY, CDR2 SVGEGT. The CDR3 runs to 16 residues. With 2 bases removed from V and 0 bases from J, the gap between germline ends came to 11 bases. The CDR3 DNA sequence: TGTGCCAGCAGTTACCACACCAGCCATAGCAATCAGCCCCAGCATTTT. This codes for CASSYHTSHSNQPQHF.

The V gene is TRBV24-1, the J gene TRBJ2-4; D may be TRBD1 or TRBD2 (5 bases each). The CDR3 is made up of 13 amino acids. From germline, CDR1 is KGHDR and CDR2 SFDVKD. V lost 9 bases, J lost 1 base, and 9 bases lay in between. CDR3 protein: CATGTGAKNIQYF. DNA of the CDR3: TGTGCCACCGGGACGGGGGCCAAAAACATTCAGTACTTC.